Listed below are T cell receptor beta chains from one sample, sequenced in a study of shared clonotypes between healthy human individuals. Sequencing was performed with immunoSEQ multiplex PCR; in TCRdb, only in-frame clones are kept and a portion is missing. The sample lists some 2 million clones, about 95% occurring once. Input material: naive CD8+ T cells sorted from blood. These receptor sequences come from a man younger than 35 in good health. CDR3s leave out the opening cysteine and the closing phenylalanine or tryptophan. Each record gives: CDR3 length, J gene, V gene, CDR3 protein.

CDR3 length: 10; J gene: TRBJ1-3; V gene: TRBV10-1; CDR3 protein: ERVGNGNTIY
CDR3 length: 12; J gene: TRBJ2-2; V gene: TRBV28; CDR3 protein: ASSLFSGAGELF
CDR3 length: 15; J gene: TRBJ2-5; V gene: TRBV27; CDR3 protein: ASSLSAGTGGFETQY
CDR3 length: 12; J gene: TRBJ2-7; V gene: TRBV27; CDR3 protein: ASSLQGLAYEQY
CDR3 length: 13; J gene: TRBJ1-3; V gene: TRBV4-1; CDR3 protein: ASSQGSIRGNTIY
CDR3 length: 13; J gene: TRBJ1-4; V gene: TRBV2; CDR3 protein: ASLQTAVLNEKLF
CDR3 length: 16; J gene: TRBJ2-5; V gene: TRBV4-2; CDR3 protein: ASSQEVAGGLHQETQY
CDR3 length: 13; J gene: TRBJ2-7; V gene: TRBV7-2; CDR3 protein: ASRDGTGSAYEQY
CDR3 length: 11; J gene: TRBJ1-1; V gene: TRBV2; CDR3 protein: ASSAQGNTEAF
CDR3 length: 11; J gene: TRBJ2-2; V gene: TRBV6-5; CDR3 protein: ASSYSHGGELF
CDR3 length: 15; J gene: TRBJ2-1; V gene: TRBV5-6; CDR3 protein: ASSSVTSGIGSNEQF
CDR3 length: 13; J gene: TRBJ2-7; V gene: TRBV5-4; CDR3 protein: ASSMGQGSSYEQY
CDR3 length: 13; J gene: TRBJ1-1; V gene: TRBV5-6; CDR3 protein: ASSLAVFVNTEAF
CDR3 length: 10; J gene: TRBJ1-2; V gene: TRBV27; CDR3 protein: ASRTGVNGYT
CDR3 length: 14; J gene: TRBJ1-2; V gene: TRBV2; CDR3 protein: ASSEDLGGTNYGYT
CDR3 length: 12; J gene: TRBJ2-7; V gene: TRBV5-6; CDR3 protein: ASSLFVSLDEQY
CDR3 length: 11; J gene: TRBJ2-1; V gene: TRBV29-1; CDR3 protein: SVHTPSYNEQF
CDR3 length: 12; J gene: TRBJ1-1; V gene: TRBV6-1; CDR3 protein: ATWLLQGNTEAF
CDR3 length: 11; J gene: TRBJ2-7; V gene: TRBV7-9; CDR3 protein: ASSPGGSYEQY
CDR3 length: 12; J gene: TRBJ1-1; V gene: TRBV27; CDR3 protein: ASSSPPGGTEAF